The 10 T cell receptor beta chains presented below share a single source sample, sequenced in a study of T cells in Graves' hyperthyroidism and ophthalmopathy. Amplification of TCR beta CDR3 regions was performed using RNA transcripts as template. Carried out on the TCR CDR3, a first-round RT-PCR used the HTBI primer set. Using its own MiXCR run on the multiplex PCR reads, TCRdb lists one record per CDR3 protein. The sample records roughly 380,000 distinct CDR3 sequences, 19% being singletons. Sequences were obtained from blood. These receptors were collected from a woman aged 18-29 years with Graves' hyperthyroidism.

Ten or more counts support this clonotype. The chain uses TRBV5-1 and TRBJ1-2, with D perhaps TRBD1 (6 bases). Germline V gene sequence: CDR1 SGHRS, CDR2 YFSETQ. The CDR3 has 16 residues. V was pared by 4 bases and J by 5 bases, with 21 bases between. DNA for the CDR3: TGCGCCAGCAGCCCCGCGTTGACAGGAGTAAGTTATGGCTACACCTTC. The encoded protein is CASSPALTGVSYGYTF.

The table lists this clonotype with many counts. The chain is built from TRBV20-1 and TRBJ1-1; D uncertain. The CDR3 length is 13 residues. CDR1 and CDR2 from the germline V gene are DFQATT and SNEGSKA (reference sequence). Trimming removed 1 base at V and 0 bases at J, with 6 bases between. The chain's CDR3 is CSARGSLNTEAFF. The CDR3 nucleotides are TGCAGTGCTAGAGGCAGTCTGAACACTGAAGCTTTCTTT.

In its sample, this clonotype was seen many times. The chain joins TRBV6-5 to TRBJ1-5; maybe TRBD1 (5 bases). Trimming removed 2 bases at V and 5 bases at J, with 10 bases between. The CDR3 length is 14 residues. CDR1 is MNHEY and CDR2 is SVGAGI in the germline V gene. This CDR3 reads CASSYAGTHQPQHF. For the CDR3, the DNA is TGTGCCAGCAGTTACGCAGGGACCCATCAGCCCCAGCATTTT.

This clonotype was recorded many times. This chain uses TRBV27 with TRBJ1-1; TRBD1 is a possible D gene (6 bases). Trimming took off 5 bases at V and 1 base at J, with 14 bases between the two ends. The V gene's germline CDR1 is MNHEY and CDR2 SMNVEV (reference sequence). This CDR3 region has 15 residues. CDR3 in DNA: TGTGCCAGCAGTCCCAACGGGGGCGGGAACACTGAAGCTTTCTTT. Its translation is CASSPNGGGNTEAFF.

Ten or more counts support this clonotype. CDR3 residues: CASSVGGDEQYF. Written as DNA, the CDR3 is TGTGCCAGCAGTGTAGGGGGAGACGAGCAGTACTTC. The V gene is TRBV28, the J gene TRBJ2-7; weak D call: TRBD1 (6 bases). This CDR3 region has 12 residues. From germline, CDR1 is MDHEN and CDR2 SYDVKM. V shed 5 bases and J shed 5 bases, with 10 bases lying between them.

This clonotype has only a few counts. This sequence joins TRBV4-2 and TRBJ2-2; possibly TRBD2 for D (5 bases). V gave up 3 bases and J gave up 6 bases, with 11 bases separating them. This CDR3 has 14 residues. Germline-derived CDR1 and CDR2 are LGHNA and YNFKEQ. CDR3 in amino acids: CASSQDASSGELFF. In nucleotides, the CDR3 is TGTGCCAGCAGCCAGGACGCTAGCTCCGGGGAGCTGTTTTTT.

V gene TRBV20-1 combines with J gene TRBJ1-1, with D possibly matching TRBD1 (6 bases). In germline, CDR1 is DFQATT, CDR2 SNEGSKA (reference sequence). The V end lost 1 base, the J end lost 7 bases, and 13 bases lay between the germline ends. This CDR3 is built from 13 residues. The CDR3 region has the DNA TGCAGTGCTAGAGCGGGCGGGGGCGTTGAAGCTTTCTTT. Protein product: CSARAGGGVEAFF.

The chain joins TRBV6-1 to TRBJ1-2; TRBD1 matches 7 bases. From germline, CDR1 is MNHNS and CDR2 SASEGT. The CDR3 consists of 12 residues. V lost 11 bases to trimming and J lost 10 bases; unmatched junction nucleotides: 13. In DNA, the CDR3 is TGTGCCGCCGCACCAGGGGGGGAGGCCTACACCTTC. This codes for CAAAPGGEAYTF.

The rearrangement uses TRBV3-1 and TRBJ1-1; no definite D call. V lost 0 bases and J lost 0, with 11 bases in between. This CDR3 comprises 16 residues. CDR1 and CDR2 (germline): LGHDT, YNNKEL (reference sequence). CDR3 coding DNA: TGTGCCAGCAGCCAAGACTCCGGGATGATGAACACTGAAGCTTTCTTT. Encoded protein: CASSQDSGMMNTEAFF.

This clonotype has ten or more counts. The V and J genes are TRBV3-1 and TRBJ2-4, with 9 bases fitting TRBD1. CDR1 is LGHDT, CDR2 YNNKEL, per germline (reference sequence). The CDR3 runs to 13 residues. V gave up 4 bases and J gave up 13 bases; unmatched junction bases: 8. Here the CDR3 DNA reads TGTGCCAGCAGCCGCGACATGACAGGGGGACAGTACTTC. Protein product: CASSRDMTGGQYF.